One and the same sample provided the 7 T cell receptor beta chains below, sequenced in a study of blood T cell repertoires in COVID-19. Clones were read by immunoSEQ multiplex PCR, and TCRdb kept only the in-frame ones, dropping some. The sample has 200,000 or so clones; over 60% are singletons. Specimen: peripheral blood. The receptors shown here come from a woman aged 70-85 years with acute or convalescent COVID-19.

V is TRBV19 and J is TRBJ2-2; maybe TRBD1 (5 bases). The length of the CDR3 is 15 residues. CDR1 is LNHDA and CDR2 is SQIVND in the germline V gene (reference sequence). Trimming removed 10 bases from V and 4 bases from J, with 19 bases in between. DNA of the CDR3: TGTGCCACCGCAAGAAATACAGGTGGCACCGGGGAGCTGTTTTTT. Translation: CATARNTGGTGELFF.

V usage is TRBV7-2 and J usage is TRBJ2-2, with unresolved D. V lost 5 bases and J 1 base, leaving 8 bases between the germline ends. The CDR3 extends over 14 amino acids. Germline CDR1 reads SGHTA; CDR2 reads FQGNSA. The CDR3 is CASSIYRNTGELFF. CDR3 sequence (DNA): TGTGCCAGCAGCATATACAGGAACACCGGGGAGCTGTTTTTT.

The V and J genes are TRBV5-1 and TRBJ2-1; 8 bases fit TRBD2. CDR1 is SGHRS and CDR2 is YFSETQ in the germline V gene. Germline trimming cut 4 bases from V and 8 bases from J; bases unmatched to any gene: 8. The CDR3 contains 14 residues. CDR3 nucleotide sequence: TGCGCCAGCAGCCCCGGGACTAGGGTCGATGAGCAGTTCTTC. Translated: CASSPGTRVDEQFF. The full variable domain, with the rest looked up from reference TRBV5-1 and TRBJ2-1, is KAGVTQTPRYLIKTRGQQVTLSCSPISGHRSVSWYQQTPGQGLQFLFEYFSETQRNKGNFPGRFSGRQFSNSRSEMNVSTLELGDSALYLCASSPGTRVDEQFFGPGTRLTVL.

Points on this clone: At one end the junction does not follow the germline gene, possibly because of a read error. This chain uses TRBV19 with TRBJ2-7; 13 bases are a match to TRBD2. CDR3 length: 14 residues. Germline values: CDR1 LNHDA, CDR2 SQIVND (reference sequence). The CDR3 spells CASSIAGTSGEGFF. CDR3 coding DNA: TGTGCCAGTAGTATCGCCGGGACTAGCGGGGAAGGGTTCTTC.

Comments on this clone: The junction departs from the called germline gene at one end, perhaps through a read error. J is TRBJ1-4 and V is TRBV5-1, with no clear D. The CDR3 has 14 residues. CDR1 SGHRS and CDR2 YFSETQ come from the germline V gene. The CDR3, as DNA: TGCGCGAGCACGGAGGCCTCAACTAATGAAAAACTGTTTTTT. Translated: CASTEASTNEKLFF.

The chain uses TRBV5-6 and TRBJ2-1; 12 nucleotides line up with TRBD2. Germline lookup yields CDR1 SGHDT and CDR2 YYEEEE. The CDR3 is 18 residues long. The J segment lost 4 bases and the V segment lost 5 bases, leaving 13 bases of the junction unmatched. Here the CDR3 reads CASSSGGLAGVGYNEQFF. The CDR3 nucleotides are TGTGCCAGCAGTTCAGGGGGACTAGCGGGCGTGGGGTACAATGAGCAGTTCTTC.

This clone was counted between two and nine times. This chain joins TRBV5-4 and TRBJ2-3; TRBD2 matches 11 bases. The germline CDR1 and CDR2 sequences are SGHNT and YYREEE (reference sequence). The J segment lost 5 bases and the V segment lost 1 base, leaving 9 bases of the junction unmatched. The CDR3 length is 17 residues. The CDR3 region has the DNA TGTGCCAGCAGCTTGCGCGCTAGCGGGAGGAGTCGAGATACGCAGTATTTT. Amino acid sequence: CASSLRASGRSRDTQYF.